The clone carrying this T cell receptor (beta chain) appeared many times. The antigen remains unidentified. The entry originates in a study of T cells in Graves' hyperthyroidism and ophthalmopathy. Over 18 months, lack of ophthalmopathy progression marked Graves' hyperthyroidism as stable. Study-wide results and caveats: For ophthalmopathy, model prediction preceded onset by a median roughly 6.5 months.

RNA transcripts yielded amplified TCR beta CDR3 regions. RT-PCR in the first round (using the HTBI primer set) targeted the TCR CDR3. One entry per CDR3 protein results from TCRdb running MiXCR on the multiplex PCR reads. The table includes 300,000 to 400,000 distinct CDR3 sequences, 15% to 20% detected once. Trimming stripped 4 bases from V and 4 bases from J, with 19 bases between. This CDR3 is built from 16 residues. CDR1 and CDR2 from the germline V gene are LGHDT and YNNKEL (reference sequence). Sequencing was done on a sample of blood. This clonotype was sampled from a woman aged 50 to 60 with Graves' hyperthyroidism. The rearrangement uses TRBV3-1 and TRBJ1-1; D is undetermined. The CDR3 DNA sequence: TGTGCCAGCAGCCGCCCCCAGACGGAGGGAGGCACTGAAGCTTTCTTT. Translated, it gives CASSRPQTEGGTEAFF.